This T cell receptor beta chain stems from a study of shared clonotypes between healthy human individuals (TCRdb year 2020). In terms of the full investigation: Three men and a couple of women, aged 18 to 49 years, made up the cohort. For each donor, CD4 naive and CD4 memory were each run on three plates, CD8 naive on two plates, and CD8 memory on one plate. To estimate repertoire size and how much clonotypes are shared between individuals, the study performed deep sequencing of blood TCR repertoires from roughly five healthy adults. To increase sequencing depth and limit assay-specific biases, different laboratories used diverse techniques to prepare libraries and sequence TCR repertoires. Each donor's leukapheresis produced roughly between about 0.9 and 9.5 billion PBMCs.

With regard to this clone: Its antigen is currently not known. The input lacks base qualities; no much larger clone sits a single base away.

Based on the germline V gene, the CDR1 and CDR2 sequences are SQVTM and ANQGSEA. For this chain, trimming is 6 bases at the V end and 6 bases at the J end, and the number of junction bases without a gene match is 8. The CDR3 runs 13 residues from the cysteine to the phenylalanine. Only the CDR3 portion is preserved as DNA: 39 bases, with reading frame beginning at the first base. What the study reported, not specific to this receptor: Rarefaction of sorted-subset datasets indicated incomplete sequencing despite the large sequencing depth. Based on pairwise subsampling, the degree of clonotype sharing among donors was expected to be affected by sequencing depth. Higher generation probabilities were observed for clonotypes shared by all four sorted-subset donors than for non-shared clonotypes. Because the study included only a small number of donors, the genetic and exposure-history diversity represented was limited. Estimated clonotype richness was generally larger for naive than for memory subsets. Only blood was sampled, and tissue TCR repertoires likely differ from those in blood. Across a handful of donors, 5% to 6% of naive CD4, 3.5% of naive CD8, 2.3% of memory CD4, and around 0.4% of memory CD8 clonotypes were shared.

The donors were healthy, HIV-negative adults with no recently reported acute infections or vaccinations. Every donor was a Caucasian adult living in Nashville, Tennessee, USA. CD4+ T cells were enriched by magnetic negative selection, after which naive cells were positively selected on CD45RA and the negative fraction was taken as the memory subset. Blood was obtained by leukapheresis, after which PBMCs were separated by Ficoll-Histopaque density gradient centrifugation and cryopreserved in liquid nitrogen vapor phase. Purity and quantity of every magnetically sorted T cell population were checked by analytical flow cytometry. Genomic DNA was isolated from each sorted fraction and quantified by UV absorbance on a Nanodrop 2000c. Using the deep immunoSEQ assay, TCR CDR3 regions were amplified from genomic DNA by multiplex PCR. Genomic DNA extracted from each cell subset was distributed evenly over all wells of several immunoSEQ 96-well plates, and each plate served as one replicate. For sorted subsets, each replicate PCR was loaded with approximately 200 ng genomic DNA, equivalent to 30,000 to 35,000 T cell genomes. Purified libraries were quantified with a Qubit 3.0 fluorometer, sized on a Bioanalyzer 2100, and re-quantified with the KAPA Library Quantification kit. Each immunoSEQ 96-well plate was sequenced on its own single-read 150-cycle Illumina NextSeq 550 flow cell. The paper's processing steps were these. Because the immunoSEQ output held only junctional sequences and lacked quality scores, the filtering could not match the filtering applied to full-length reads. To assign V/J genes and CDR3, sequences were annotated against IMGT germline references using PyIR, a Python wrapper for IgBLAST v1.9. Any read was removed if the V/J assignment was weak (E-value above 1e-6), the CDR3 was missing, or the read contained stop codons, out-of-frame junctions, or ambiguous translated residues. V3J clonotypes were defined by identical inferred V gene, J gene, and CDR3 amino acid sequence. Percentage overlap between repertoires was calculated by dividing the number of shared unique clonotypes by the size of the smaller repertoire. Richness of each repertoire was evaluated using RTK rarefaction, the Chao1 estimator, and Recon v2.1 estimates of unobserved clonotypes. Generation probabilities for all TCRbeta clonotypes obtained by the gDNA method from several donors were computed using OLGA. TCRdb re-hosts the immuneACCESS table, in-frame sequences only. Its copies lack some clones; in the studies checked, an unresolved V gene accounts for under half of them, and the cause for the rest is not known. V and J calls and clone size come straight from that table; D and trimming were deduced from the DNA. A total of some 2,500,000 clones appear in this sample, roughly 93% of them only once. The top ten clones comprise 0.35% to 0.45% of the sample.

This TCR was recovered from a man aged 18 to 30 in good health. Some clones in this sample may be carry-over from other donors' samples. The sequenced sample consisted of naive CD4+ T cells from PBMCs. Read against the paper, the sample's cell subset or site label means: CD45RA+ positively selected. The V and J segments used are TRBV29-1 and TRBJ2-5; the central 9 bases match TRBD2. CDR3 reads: CSVGGRASQTQYF. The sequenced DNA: TGCAGCGTGGGCGGGAGGGCCAGTCAGACCCAGTACTTC.